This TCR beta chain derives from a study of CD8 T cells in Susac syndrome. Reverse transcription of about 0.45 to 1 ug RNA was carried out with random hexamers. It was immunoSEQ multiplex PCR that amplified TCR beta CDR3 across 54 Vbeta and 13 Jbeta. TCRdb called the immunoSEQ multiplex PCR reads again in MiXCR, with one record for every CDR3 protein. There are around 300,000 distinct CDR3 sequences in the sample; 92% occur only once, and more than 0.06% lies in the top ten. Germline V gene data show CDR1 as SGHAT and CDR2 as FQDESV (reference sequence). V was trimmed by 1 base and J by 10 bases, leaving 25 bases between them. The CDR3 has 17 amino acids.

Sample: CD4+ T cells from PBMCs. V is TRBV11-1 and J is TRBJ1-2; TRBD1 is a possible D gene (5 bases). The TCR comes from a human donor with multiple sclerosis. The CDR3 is CASSLVRTTGPGGDYTF. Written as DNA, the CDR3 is TGTGCCAGCAGCTTAGTACGGACAACGGGACCTGGTGGTGACTACACCTTC.